This T cell receptor beta chain was sequenced for a study of human T cells and chemical hapten exposure. Time point defined: patch test 2, 6 weeks after DPC sensitization. The sample's treatment: therapeutic diphenylcyclopropenone sensitization with weekly scalp DPC. The CDR3 spans 13 residues. The V end was cut by 3 bases, the J end by 11 bases, with 16 bases between. Per germline, CDR1 DFQATT and CDR2 SNEGSKA (reference sequence). TCRdb ran MiXCR on the RACE reads and lists one entry per CDR3 protein. This table holds 85,000 to 95,000 distinct CDR3 sequences, more than 9.5% found once. The material sequenced was whole blood, taken in connection with sensitization to the hapten diphenylcyclopropenone (DPC). The sequence was collected from a man aged 40-50 years with alopecia areata. Some clones in this sample may be carry-over from other donors' samples. The rearrangement joins TRBV20-1 to TRBJ2-2; D is uncertain. CDR3: CSARDPPPGELFF. The CDR3 DNA follows: TGCAGTGCTAGGGACCCCCCCCCGGGTGAGCTGTTTTTT.